The rows below give T cell receptor delta chains drawn from one sample of a study of γδ T cells in repeated Plasmodium falciparum infection. TCRdb reanalysed the multiplex PCR reads via CATT. The table lists some 100,000 delta-chain clones, almost 1.5% of them singletons. Sequencing input: gamma-delta T cells from blood. The receptors were gathered from a pool of human donors (malaria-infected and uninfected, not separated). The CDR3 runs from the conserved cysteine through the conserved F or W. The D gene is left open where the match is weak. Part of the rows lack a size; the others show once, few, many or a class for expanded clones.

J gene	V gene	clone size	D gene	CDR3 protein	CDR3 DNA
TRDJ1	TRDV1	many	TRDD3	CALGELQSSYTKTGGYASSPDKLIF	TGTGCTCTTGGGGAACTACAGTCTTCCTACACAAAAACTGGGGGATACGCATCCTCCCCCGATAAACTCATCTTT
TRDJ1	TRDV1	many	NA	CALGVPFLRGPYTGGFYTDKLIF	TGTGCTCTTGGGGTCCCCTTCCTACGGGGCCCCTATACTGGGGGATTTTACACCGATAAACTCATCTTT
TRDJ1	TRDV1	many	TRDD3	CALGAPIPGHHGSGGSYTDKLIF	TGTGCTCTTGGGGCCCCCATTCCGGGTCATCACGGATCTGGGGGATCGTACACCGATAAACTCATCTTT
TRDJ1	TRDV1	NA	NA	CALGEQCATLHFPQIIRTMGHTDKLIF	TGTGCTCTTGGGGAACAGTGTGCTACTCTCCATTTTCCCCAAATAATTCGTACGATGGGGCACACCGATAAACTCATCTTT
TRDJ1	TRDV1	many	TRDD3	CALGDPPPNLRYWGPKRTDKLIF	TGTGCTCTTGGGGACCCTCCTCCTAACCTCCGGTACTGGGGGCCGAAGAGAACCGATAAACTCATCTTT
TRDJ1	TRDV1	medium-sized	TRDD3	CALGELGSWGIRDGDKLIF	TGTGCTCTTGGGGAACTGGGTTCTTGGGGGATACGAGACGGCGATAAACTCATCTTT
TRDJ1	TRDV1	many	NA	CALGVAFPTTNPYTDKLIF	TGTGCTCTTGGGGTCGCCTTCCCAACAACTAATCCCTACACCGATAAACTCATCTTT
TRDJ1	TRDV1	many	NA	CALGDDFLRPYWGSTDKLIF	TGTGCTCTTGGGGACGACTTCCTACGGCCGTACTGGGGAAGCACCGATAAACTCATCTTT
TRDJ3	TRDV2	many	NA	CACDIAQPSWDTRQMFF	TGTGCCTGTGACATCGCCCAACCTTCCTGGGACACCCGACAGATGTTTTTC
TRDJ2	TRDV1	many	NA	CALGEPRLPGRRGLALTAQLFF	TGTGCTCTTGGGGAGCCGCGTCTGCCTGGAAGGAGGGGATTAGCTTTGACAGCACAACTCTTCTTT
TRDJ1	TRDV1	many	TRDD2	CALGEPLLPTEWGTLGADKLIF	TGTGCTCTTGGGGAACCCCTCCTTCCTACGGAATGGGGGACCCTGGGGGCCGATAAACTCATCTTT
TRDJ1	TRDV1	many	TRDD3	CALGCSGGREGYAFFNTDKLIF	TGTGCTCTTGGGTGTTCCGGGGGGCGTGAGGGATACGCGTTTTTTAACACCGATAAACTCATCTTT
TRDJ1	TRDV1	many	NA	CALGAPRATYRFTDKLIF	TGTGCTCTTGGTGCACCTCGAGCCACGTACCGATTCACCGATAAACTCATCTTT
TRDJ1	TRDV1	medium-sized	TRDD3	CALGEGLRPWGIRNKLIF	TGTGCTCTTGGGGAAGGGCTACGCCCCTGGGGGATACGGAATAAACTCATCTTT
TRDJ1	TRDV1	many	TRDD2	CALGVFLIGTDKLIF	TGTGCTCTTGGGGTCTTCCTAATTGGTACCGATAAACTCATCTTT
TRDJ1	TRDV1	few	TRDD3	CALGGATGIPLDTDKLIF	TGTGCTCTTGGGGGGGCTACGGGGATACCGTTGGACACCGATAAACTCATCTTT
TRDJ2	TRDV1	many	NA	CALGEKSYSTGAVVGTAQLFF	TGTGCTCTTGGGGAAAAGTCCTACAGTACTGGGGCGGTTGTGGGGACAGCACAACTCTTCTTT
TRDJ1	TRDV1	many	TRDD3	CALGELGYWGIYTDKLIF	TGTGCTCTTGGGGAACTAGGGTACTGGGGGATTTACACCGATAAACTCATCTTT
TRDJ1	TRDV1	NA	NA	CALGETSVLRRLGIATYTDKLIF	TGTGCTCTTGGGGAAACTTCGGTTCTAAGGAGGCTGGGGATTGCTACGTACACCGATAAACTCATCTTT
TRDJ2	TRDV1	many	TRDD3	CALGEDSILAEPTGGYGTLTAQLFF	TGTGCTCTTGGGGAAGATTCGATTCTCGCCGAACCAACTGGGGGATACGGTACTTTGACAGCACAACTCTTCTTT